This T cell receptor (beta chain) stems from a study of radiation and T cells in renal cell carcinoma. Study context: Nephrectomy followed 15 Gy stereotactic body radiation by 4 weeks.

The data were produced by immunoSEQ multiplex PCR, yet TCRdb's version contains in-frame clones alone and is incomplete. This sample carries 100,000 to 150,000 clones, approximately 80% of them seen once, and the ten largest clones take 1.9%. Time point indicated: blood 2 weeks post-SBRT. Treatment given: 15 Gy SBRT to primary tumor, nephrectomy 4 weeks later. The patient's renal cell carcinoma had clear cell pathology. As regards this clone: Its antigen is unidentified.

Trimming left V 4 bases short and J 3 bases short, with 3 bases between. Germline V gene sequence: CDR1 KGHSH, CDR2 LQKENI. The length of the CDR3 is 12 residues. Notes on the study in general: Top tumor clonotypes rose in blood 2 weeks post-radiation, then contracted.

J is TRBJ2-2 and V is TRBV18; D not resolved. Sequencing was performed on blood, taken from a patient whose treatment included radiotherapy and nephrectomy. The sequence came from a woman aged 55-70 years with renal cell carcinoma. In DNA, the CDR3 is TGTGCCAGCTCACTGGACACCGGGGAGCTGTTTTTT. Protein sequence: CASSLDTGELFF.